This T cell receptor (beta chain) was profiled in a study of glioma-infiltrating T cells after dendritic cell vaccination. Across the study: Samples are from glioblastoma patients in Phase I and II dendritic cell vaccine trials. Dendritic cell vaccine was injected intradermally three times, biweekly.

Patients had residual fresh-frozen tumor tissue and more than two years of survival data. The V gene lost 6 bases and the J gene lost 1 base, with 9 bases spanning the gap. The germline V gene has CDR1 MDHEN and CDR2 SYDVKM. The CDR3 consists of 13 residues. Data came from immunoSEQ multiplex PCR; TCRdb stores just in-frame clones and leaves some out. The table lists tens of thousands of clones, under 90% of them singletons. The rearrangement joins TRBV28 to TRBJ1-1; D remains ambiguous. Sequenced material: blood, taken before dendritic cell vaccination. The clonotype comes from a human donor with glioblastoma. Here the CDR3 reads CASRTTKNTEAFF. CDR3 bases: TGTGCCAGCAGAACAACGAAGAACACTGAAGCTTTCTTT.